Below, one TCR beta chain is given with its context. Sequenced by immunoSEQ multiplex PCR; TCRdb stores in-frame clones only, minus some. The table lists about 280,000 clones, 80% to 90% of them singletons. Germline V CDR1 and CDR2: KGHSH, LQKENI. Trimming shortened V by 4 bases and J by 0 bases, and 13 bases separated the two germline ends. CDR3 length: 15 amino acids. This entry is derived from a study of cytomegalovirus exposure and HLA in healthy donors. This TCR came from a woman under 30 in good health and CMV-seronegative. Sequencing was performed on PBMCs. The chain links TRBV18 to TRBJ2-7; tentatively, D is TRBD1 (6 bases). The CDR3, as DNA: TGTGCCAGCTCACGTACCCGGGACAACTCCTACGAGCAGTACTTC. It specifies CASSRTRDNSYEQYF.